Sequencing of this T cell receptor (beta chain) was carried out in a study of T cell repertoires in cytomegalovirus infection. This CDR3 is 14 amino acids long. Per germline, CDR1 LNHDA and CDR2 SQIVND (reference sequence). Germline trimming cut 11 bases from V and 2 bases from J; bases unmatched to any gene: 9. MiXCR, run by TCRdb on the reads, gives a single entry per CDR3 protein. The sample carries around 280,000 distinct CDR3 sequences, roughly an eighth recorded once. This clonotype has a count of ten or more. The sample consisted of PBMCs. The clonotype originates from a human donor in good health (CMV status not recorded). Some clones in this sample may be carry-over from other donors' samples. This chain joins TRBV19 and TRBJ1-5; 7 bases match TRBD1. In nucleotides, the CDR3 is TGTGCCGCATCTGGACAGGTCGGCAATCAGCCCCAGCATTTT. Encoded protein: CAASGQVGNQPQHF.